These T cell receptor beta chains were read from a single sample in a study of T cell changes during pregnancy in multiple sclerosis. Repertoires were generated with immunoSEQ multiplex PCR, while TCRdb's copy carries only in-frame clones and drops some. The table has under 80,000 clones, around 92% seen once. The sample consisted of peripheral blood, taken before pregnancy. The source is a female donor with multiple sclerosis, enrolled in a pregnancy study. CDR3s include the opening cysteine and the closing phenylalanine or tryptophan. The order of the fields is J gene, V gene, clone size, D gene, CDR3 DNA, CDR3 protein. The D gene is left open where the match is weak. Only some rows state a clone size, as once, few, many or a class for expanded clones.

>TRBJ2-2|TRBV29-1|-|TRBD1
TGCAGCGTTGAAGATAGAAACAAAGGACAGGGTTCGGGGGAGCTGTTTTTT
CSVEDRNKGQGSGELFF
>TRBJ2-5|TRBV5-6|-|-
TGTGCCAGCAGCTTGGGTTCCGGGACAGCGGGCGTGGAGACCCAGTACTTC
CASSLGSGTAGVETQYF
>TRBJ2-3|TRBV4-1|-|TRBD2
TGCGCCAGCAGCCAAACGACTAGCGGGATAACAGATACGCAGTATTTT
CASSQTTSGITDTQYF
>TRBJ1-2|TRBV29-1|-|-
TGCAGCGCTAGACCTTCAGGGGAAAATGGCTACACCTTC
CSARPSGENGYTF
>TRBJ2-1|TRBV29-1|-|-
TGCAGCGTTGAGGGGGGGGCTCTTAGGAATGAGCAGTTCTTC
CSVEGGALRNEQFF
>TRBJ2-5|TRBV2|-|TRBD1
TGTGCCAGCACCCGGGACAGAACGCAAGAGACCCAGTACTTC
CASTRDRTQETQYF
>TRBJ2-5|TRBV7-2|-|TRBD2
TGTGCCAGCAGCTTTGCTAGCGGGAGGACGAGCGAGACCCAGTACTTC
CASSFASGRTSETQYF
>TRBJ2-3|TRBV30|-|-
TGTGCCTGGAGTATCTCCCCAGATACGCAGTATTTT
CAWSISPDTQYF
>TRBJ2-1|TRBV5-1|-|-
TGCGCCAGCAGCCCCACTGGGGGGTACAATGAGCAGTTCTTC
CASSPTGGYNEQFF
>TRBJ2-1|TRBV27|-|-
TGTCCCCGGCCAGGGGTGTACAATGAGCAGTTCTTC
CPRPGVYNEQFF
>TRBJ2-3|TRBV9|-|-
TGTGCCAGCAGCGGGGGACTTACAGGGGCAGATACGCAGTATTTT
CASSGGLTGADTQYF
>TRBJ2-3|TRBV2|-|TRBD2
TGTGCCAGCAGTGAACTACTAGCGGGCACCACAGATACGCAGTATTTT
CASSELLAGTTDTQYF
>TRBJ2-1|TRBV7-2|-|TRBD2
TGTGCCAGCAGCTTGAGGCGGGAGAGGGCTGAGCAGTTCTTC
CASSLRRERAEQFF
>TRBJ2-1|TRBV6-4|-|-
TGTGCCAGCAGCCTAGACTCCAACAATGAGCAGTTCTTC
CASSLDSNNEQFF
>TRBJ2-7|TRBV7-9|-|-
TGTGCCAGCAGCCCGGTAGAACCCCCCTACGAGCAGTACTTC
CASSPVEPPYEQYF
>TRBJ1-4|TRBV7-3|-|-
TGTGCCAGCAGCTTAACTGGGGGCGCGGGTGAAAAACTGTTTTTT
CASSLTGGAGEKLFF
>TRBJ2-1|TRBV4-1|-|-
TGCGCCAGCAGCCAAGATATCGAGCGGGCCTACAATGAGCAGTTCTTC
CASSQDIERAYNEQFF
>TRBJ2-5|TRBV18|-|-
TGTGCCAGCTCCCCCTCCGGTCCTAGTACCCAGTACTTC
CASSPSGPSTQYF
>TRBJ1-2|TRBV6-1|-|-
TGTGCCAGCAGTGAATCCTGGACAAACTATGGCTACACCTTC
CASSESWTNYGYTF
>TRBJ2-2|TRBV7-6|-|-
TGTGCCAGCACCAAATTCATCGGGTACGGAAACACCGGGGAGCTGTTTTTT
CASTKFIGYGNTGELFF
>TRBJ2-5|TRBV29-1|medium-sized|TRBD2
TGCAGCGTTGAAGAGTCCGGGGGAGGGCTCTGGAAAGAGACCCAGTACTTC
CSVEESGGGLWKETQYF
>TRBJ2-1|TRBV7-2|-|TRBD1
TGTGCCAGCAGCAACCGACAGGGGTCGGAGTTCTTC
CASSNRQGSEFF
>TRBJ1-1|TRBV7-9|-|-
TGTGCCAGCAGCCACTCGGGCACTGAAGCTTTCTTT
CASSHSGTEAFF
>TRBJ2-7|TRBV4-1|-|-
TGCGCCAGCAGCCAAGATACTGCGGGATTTATCTCGCCGTACTTC
CASSQDTAGFISPYF
>TRBJ2-5|TRBV19|-|TRBD2
TGTGCCAGTAGTATGCGGGGGGCGGAGGAGACCCAGTACTTC
CASSMRGAEETQYF
>TRBJ2-3|TRBV7-9|-|TRBD2
TGTGCCAGCAGCAAGACTAGCGGGAGAGGGGATACGCAGTATTTT
CASSKTSGRGDTQYF
>TRBJ1-1|TRBV6-5|-|TRBD1
TGTGCCAGCAGTTACTCTCACAGGGGGGACACTGAAGCTTTCTTT
CASSYSHRGDTEAFF
>TRBJ2-1|TRBV19|-|-
TGTGCCAGTGGGGGGGCTAGAACAGCTGTCAACAATGAGCAGTTCTTC
CASGGARTAVNNEQFF
>TRBJ2-7|TRBV18|-|TRBD2
TGTGCCAGCTCACGGGGAGGGACTAATAACTACGAGCAGTACTTC
CASSRGGTNNYEQYF
>TRBJ2-2|TRBV13|-|TRBD2
TGTGCCAGCAGCGCCCCCGAGACTAGCGGGACAATATACACCGGGGAGCTGTTTTTT
CASSAPETSGTIYTGELFF
>TRBJ2-3|TRBV7-6|-|TRBD2
TGTGCCAGCAGCCATCACACTAGCGGGATGACTTCAGATACGCAGTATTTT
CASSHHTSGMTSDTQYF
>TRBJ2-2|TRBV29-1|-|-
TGCAGCGTTGACTCGGGGTTCACCGGGGAGCTGTTTTTT
CSVDSGFTGELFF
>TRBJ1-1|TRBV27|once|-
TGTGCCAGCTCTTTAATCGGTGAGGCAGGGAGGCGAACTGAAGCTTTCTTT
CASSLIGEAGRRTEAFF
>TRBJ1-2|TRBV27|-|TRBD1
TGTGCCAGCACCCCGACAGGGACAGTGGGGAGCGGGAACTATGGCTACACCTTC
CASTPTGTVGSGNYGYTF
>TRBJ2-7|TRBV7-3|-|TRBD2
TGTGCCAGCAGCTTAGCGGGAGGGACCCCTATCTACGAGCAGTACTTC
CASSLAGGTPIYEQYF
>TRBJ2-3|TRBV7-9|-|-
TGTGCCAGCAGCTTGACGCAGGCGAACACAGATACGCAGTATTTT
CASSLTQANTDTQYF
>TRBJ1-1|TRBV5-4|-|-
TGTGCCAGCAGCTACCTAGACGGTGAAGCTTTCTTT
CASSYLDGEAFF
>TRBJ1-1|TRBV18|-|-
TGTGCCAGCTCACCGGCGACACCAGGTGAAGCTTTCTTT
CASSPATPGEAFF
>TRBJ2-5|TRBV5-6|-|-
TGTGCCAGCAGCCTGGAAGGGGAAATCCAAGAGACCCAGTACTTC
CASSLEGEIQETQYF
>TRBJ1-4|TRBV29-1|once|TRBD1
TGCAGCGCGCAGACAGGGGGACTTGAAAAACTGTTTTTT
CSAQTGGLEKLFF
>TRBJ2-1|TRBV7-9|-|TRBD2
TGTGCCAGCAGCCACGACCTTACTAGCGCCCATGAGCAGTTCTTC
CASSHDLTSAHEQFF
>TRBJ2-6|TRBV29-1|-|-
TGCAGCGTTGTCCGCTCTGGGGCCAACGTCCTGACTTTC
CSVVRSGANVLTF
>TRBJ1-1|TRBV5-1|-|-
TGCGCCAGCAGCTTGGGAAATGGGAGAATGAACACTGAAGCTTTCTTT
CASSLGNGRMNTEAFF
>TRBJ1-2|TRBV7-8|-|TRBD1
TGTGCCAGCAGCTTCGCTGACAGGGGACGTTCCGGCTACACCTTC
CASSFADRGRSGYTF
>TRBJ1-2|TRBV7-2|few|TRBD1
TGTGCCAGCAGCCCCACCGGGAGACAGGGTCTTGGCTACACCTTC
CASSPTGRQGLGYTF
>TRBJ2-1|TRBV6-6|-|TRBD1
TGTGCCAGCAACCGACAGGGGACGTACAATGAGCAGTTCTTC
CASNRQGTYNEQFF
>TRBJ1-5|TRBV15|-|-
TGTGCCACCAGCAGAGGCGAGGTAAATCAGCCCCAGCATTTT
CATSRGEVNQPQHF
>TRBJ2-1|TRBV7-8|-|TRBD2
TGTGCCAGCAGCTTAGACGGCGGGAGCCTATTCAATGAGCAGTTCTTC
CASSLDGGSLFNEQFF
>TRBJ2-5|TRBV7-2|-|TRBD2
TGTGCCAGCAGCTTAGGACTAGCGGGAGGTCTCCAGTACTTC
CASSLGLAGGLQYF
>TRBJ2-1|TRBV5-6|-|TRBD2
TGTGCCAGCAGCTTGTTTGGGAGGGACTCCTACAATGAGCAGTTCTTC
CASSLFGRDSYNEQFF
>TRBJ2-1|TRBV28|-|-
TGTGCCAGCAGTTCGGGACTTTCGGGCGGCTACAATGAGCAGTTCTTC
CASSSGLSGGYNEQFF
>TRBJ2-1|TRBV6-5|-|-
TGTGCCAGCACACGATCTAGCTCCTACAATGAGCAGTTCTTC
CASTRSSSYNEQFF
>TRBJ1-4|TRBV19|-|TRBD1
TGTGCCAGTAGTACGACAGGGGTTCCTTTT
CASSTTGVPF